Each of the 14 T cell receptor beta chains below was sequenced from the same sample in a study of blood T cell repertoires in COVID-19. Clones were read by immunoSEQ multiplex PCR, and TCRdb kept only the in-frame ones, dropping some. The table shows approximately 85,000 clones, with 75% to 90% occurring only once. Sequencing was performed on peripheral blood. The source of these receptors is a man aged 45 to 65 with active or convalescent COVID-19.

The chain uses TRBV11-2 and TRBJ1-3; TRBD1 aligns across 8 bases. The CDR3 spans 16 residues. Germline CDR1 SGHAT, CDR2 FQNNGV. V dropped 3 bases and J dropped 7; count of bases not matched to a gene: 11. CDR3 residues: CASSFSGTGLGNTIYF. The CDR3 DNA is TGTGCCAGCAGCTTCAGCGGGACAGGCCTCGGGAACACCATATATTTT.

V gene TRBV18 combines with J gene TRBJ1-2; D is perhaps TRBD1 (5 bases). Germline V CDR1 and CDR2: KGHSH, LQKENI. The CDR3 covers 12 residues. With 5 bases removed from V and 3 bases from J, the gap between germline ends came to 7 bases. The CDR3: CASSLQDYGYTF. CDR3 DNA: TGTGCCAGCTCATTACAGGACTATGGCTACACCTTC.

The chain couples TRBV19 to TRBJ1-5; 7 bases line up with TRBD1. V gave up 5 bases and J gave up 4 bases; unmatched junction bases: 5. This CDR3 spans 14 amino acids. Germline V gene sequence: CDR1 LNHDA, CDR2 SQIVND (reference sequence). CDR3 sequence: CASSWSGQNQPQHF. Written as DNA, the CDR3 is TGTGCCAGTAGTTGGTCGGGACAGAATCAGCCCCAGCATTTT.

The chain recombines TRBV29-1 with TRBJ2-1; 11 bases map to TRBD2. Germline CDR1 SQVTM, CDR2 ANQGSEA. The CDR3 spans 14 residues. Unmatched junction bases numbered 8, after V lost 6 bases and J lost 7 bases. The CDR3 spells CSVHPGLAANEQFF. The CDR3 region has the DNA TGCAGCGTGCATCCGGGACTAGCGGCGAATGAGCAGTTCTTC.

The chain has TRBV5-6 and TRBJ2-1; 12 bases are shared with TRBD2. The CDR3 is made up of 15 amino acids. V shed 4 bases and J 9 bases; nucleotides not matched to a gene: 8. The germline gives CDR1 SGHDT, CDR2 YYEEEE. The DNA for the CDR3 is TGTGCCAGCAGCCCCTCTAGCGGGGGGGCCGGTGAGCAGTTCTTC. This gives the protein CASSPSSGGAGEQFF. Full variable domain (remainder filled in from reference TRBV5-6 and TRBJ2-1): DAGVTQSPTHLIKTRGQQVTLRCSPKSGHDTVSWYQQALGQGPQFIFQYYEEEERQRGNFPDRFSGHQFPNYSSELNVNALLLGDSALYLCASSPSSGGAGEQFFGPGTRLTVL.

The chain combines TRBV21-1 with TRBJ2-5; the D segment call TRBD2 is taken from the table without a DNA check. TRBV21-1 corresponds to a pseudogene. This CDR3 spans 16 amino acids. The CDR3, as DNA: TGTGCCAGCAGCAAAGATTCTGCGGGAGAAGAAGAGACCCAGTACTTC. It translates to CASSKDSAGEEETQYF.

A few counts support this clone. The J gene is TRBJ2-6, the V gene TRBV4-2; the match to TRBD1 covers 8 bases. The ends lost 0 bases at V and 4 bases at J; junction bases unmatched: 11. Germline V gene sequence: CDR1 LGHNA, CDR2 YNFKEQ. The CDR3 contains 19 residues. DNA for the CDR3: TGTGCCAGCAGCCAAGATGGTTGGCAGGGGGCGGGAGGGGCCAACGTCCTGACTTTC. This encodes CASSQDGWQGAGGANVLTF.

The chain is built from TRBV5-1 and TRBJ2-2; weak D call: TRBD2 (6 bases). CDR3 size: 14 residues. CDR1 is SGHRS, CDR2 YFSETQ, per germline. Trimming left V 4 bases short and J 5 bases short, with 12 bases between. CDR3 amino acids: CASSQGLETGELFF. The CDR3 nucleotides read TGCGCCAGCAGCCAGGGACTGGAAACCGGGGAGCTGTTTTTT.

The chain is built from TRBV6-6 and TRBJ2-3, with a tentative D call TRBD2 (7 bases). The CDR3 runs to 14 residues. Looked up from germline, CDR1 is MNHNY and CDR2 is SVGAGI (reference sequence). V gave up 6 bases and J gave up 0 bases, with 10 bases separating them. The CDR3 reads CASRGGASTDTQYF. The CDR3 coding sequence is TGTGCCAGCAGAGGGGGGGCCAGCACAGATACGCAGTATTTT.

This clone was seen a single time. V and J are TRBV28 and TRBJ1-1; no reliable D call. Trimming stripped 8 bases from V and 4 bases from J, with 11 bases between. Germline-derived CDR1 and CDR2 are MDHEN and SYDVKM. The CDR3 loop spans 12 amino acids. CDR3 sequence reads: CASYTQTTEAFF. The CDR3 DNA is TGTGCCAGCTATACACAGACCACTGAAGCTTTCTTT.

The chain has TRBV19 and TRBJ1-1; the D is unclear. The CDR3 is made up of 14 amino acids. Per germline, CDR1 LNHDA and CDR2 SQIVND (reference sequence). The V end lost 3 bases, the J end lost 1 base, and 9 bases lay between the germline ends. DNA for the CDR3: TGTGCCAGTAGTATTGGCAGTTCGAACACTGAAGCTTTCTTT. It codes for CASSIGSSNTEAFF.

The genes are TRBV2 and TRBJ1-4, with TRBD1 matching 7 bases. Trimming removed 7 bases from V and 1 base from J; junction bases left unmatched: 6. CDR3 length: 15 amino acids. Germline assignment: CDR1 SNHLY and CDR2 FYNNEI. CDR3 DNA sequence: TGTGCCAGCACCCAGACAGGGATAACTAATGAAAAACTGTTTTTT. Protein: CASTQTGITNEKLFF. Combining the CDR3 with reference TRBV2 and TRBJ1-4 gives the whole variable domain EPEVTQTPSHQVTQMGQEVILRCVPISNHLYFYWYRQILGQKVEFLVSFYNNEISEKSEIFDDQFSVERPDGSNFTLKIRSTKLEDSAMYFCASTQTGITNEKLFFGSGTQLSVL.

V usage is TRBV5-6 and J usage is TRBJ2-1, with D uncertain. The CDR3 is made up of 12 amino acids. Trimming left V 4 bases short and J 3 bases short, with 5 bases between. The germline V gene encodes CDR1 SGHDT and CDR2 YYEEEE. CDR3 nucleotide sequence: TGTGCCAGCAGCCTTATCTACAATGAGCAGTTCTTC. It codes for CASSLIYNEQFF.

CDR3 nucleotides: TGTGCCAGCAGCCCATCCGGGACAGCACACTATGGCTACACCTTC. Its protein product is CASSPSGTAHYGYTF. The V and J genes are TRBV3-1 (or the pseudogene TRBV3-2) and TRBJ1-2; 7 bases line up with TRBD1. The trim removed 4 bases at V and 3 bases at J, leaving 8 bases unmatched. The CDR3 has 15 amino acids. In germline, CDR1 is LGHDT, CDR2 YNNKEL (reference sequence).